Listed here are 20 T cell receptor beta chains from one sample, sequenced in a study of type 1 regulatory T cells. TCRdb re-analysed the reads in MiXCR, keeping a single row per CDR3 protein. The data show some 18,000 distinct CDR3 sequences, with approximately 10% seen just once and approximately 3% held by the top ten. Sequencing was carried out using CD4+ T cells, either the whole sample or a sorted fraction (not recorded which). The origin of the receptors is a human donor in good health.

This clonotype appeared many times. The rearrangement joins TRBV10-2 to TRBJ1-5; D ambiguous. The CDR3 is 12 amino acids. Trimming cost V 5 bases and J 6 bases, with 8 bases left between them. Germline CDR1 WSHSY, CDR2 SAAADI. CDR3 sequence: CASSNFAQPQHF. The CDR3 DNA is TGCGCCAGCAGTAACTTTGCTCAGCCCCAGCATTTT.

With respect to this clonotype: A much larger clone sits a single nucleotide away, making a read error possible. The chain carries TRBV12-3 or TRBV12-4 and TRBJ2-1, with 10 bases that match TRBD2. J lost 9 bases, V lost 6 bases, and 11 bases had no gene match. The length of the CDR3 is 15 residues. CDR3 DNA sequence: TGTGCCAGCAGCTTTGCACTAGCGGGGTCCGCTGAGCAGTTCTTC. This encodes CASSFALAGSAEQFF.

Ten or more counts support this clonotype. The chain couples TRBV5-1 to TRBJ1-2, with D maybe TRBD1 (5 bases). Germline V lookup: CDR1 SGHRS, CDR2 YFSETQ. V was trimmed by 0 bases and J by 3 bases, leaving 9 bases between them. This CDR3 region has 14 residues. CDR3 protein: CASSLEGSYYGYTF. DNA for the CDR3: TGCGCCAGCAGCTTGGAGGGGTCTTACTATGGCTACACCTTC. The complete variable domain, with remaining parts taken from reference TRBV5-1 and TRBJ1-2, reads KAGVTQTPRYLIKTRGQQVTLSCSPISGHRSVSWYQQTPGQGLQFLFEYFSETQRNKGNFPGRFSGRQFSNSRSEMNVSTLELGDSALYLCASSLEGSYYGYTFGSGTRLTVV.

Concerning this clonotype itself: A read error may be the cause here, since a much bigger clone is one base away. The V gene is TRBV20-1, the J gene TRBJ2-5; no clear D gene. The germline V gene encodes CDR1 DFQATT and CDR2 SNEGSKA (reference sequence). Trimming shortened V by 6 bases and J by 1 base, and 15 bases separated the two germline ends. The CDR3 runs 14 residues. CDR3 DNA sequence: TGCAGTGCAACGGCGAGAGGCCGCCAAGAGACCCAGTACTTC. The encoded protein is CSATARGRQETQYF.

The table lists this clonotype with a few counts. V is TRBV6-1 and J is TRBJ1-3; no reliable D call. The germline V and J ends were trimmed by 4 bases and 3 bases, with 13 bases remaining between them. This CDR3 contains 15 residues. Germline values: CDR1 MNHNS, CDR2 SASEGT. The CDR3 here is CASSGLPGGGNTIYF. CDR3 DNA: TGTGCCAGCAGTGGTCTCCCAGGCGGTGGAAACACCATATATTTT.

As for this clonotype: This may come from a read error, since a much larger clone is one base off. The rearrangement joins TRBV19 to TRBJ2-1, with D perhaps matching TRBD1 (6 bases). Germline assignment: CDR1 LNHDA and CDR2 SQIVND (reference sequence). V was trimmed by 8 bases and J by 8 bases, leaving 16 bases between them. The CDR3 covers 13 residues. DNA of the CDR3: TGTGCCAGTTCCCTCGACAGGAGGTATGAGCAGTTCTTC. Protein sequence: CASSLDRRYEQFF. Using reference TRBV19 and TRBJ2-1 for the parts outside the CDR3, the full variable domain is DGGITQSPKYLFRKEGQNVTLSCEQNLNHDAMYWYRQDPGQGLRLIYYSQIVNDFQKGDIAEGYSVSREKKESFPLTVTSAQKNPTAFYLCASSLDRRYEQFFGPGTRLTVL.

This clonotype came up many times. This chain links TRBV6-2 or TRBV6-3 with TRBJ2-1, with TRBD2 matching over 7 bases. Germline CDR1 and CDR2: MNHEY and SVGEGT. After removal of 7 bases from V and 2 bases from J, the junction contained 8 bases not matched to a gene. This CDR3 is built from 15 residues. The CDR3, as DNA: TGTGCCAGCAACCTAGCTAGCGGACCCTACAATGAGCAGTTCTTC. Residues: CASNLASGPYNEQFF.

This clonotype turned up a few times. V and J are TRBV7-9 and TRBJ2-1, with 7 bases matching TRBD2. V was clipped by 4 bases and J by 9 bases; unmatched bases: 18. The length of the CDR3 is 17 residues. Germline CDR1 and CDR2: SEHNR and FQNEAQ (reference sequence). The CDR3 DNA follows: TGTGCCAGCAGCTCCATTAAAGCTAGCGGAGGGCGGTTTGAGCAGTTCTTC. Translation: CASSSIKASGGRFEQFF.

This clonotype was picked up many times. The chain is built from TRBV5-8 and TRBJ1-3; the match to TRBD1 covers 7 bases. The CDR3 runs 15 residues. In germline, CDR1 is SGHTS, CDR2 YDEGEE. The V segment lost 0 bases and the J segment 2 bases; nucleotides outside the gene matches: 2. The CDR3 sequence: CASSLEGTAGNTIYF. CDR3 in DNA: TGTGCCAGCAGCTTGGAGGGGACAGCTGGAAACACCATATATTTT.

The sample holds a few counts of this clonotype. This chain's CDR3 is CASSKDRDSEAFF. CDR3 nucleotide sequence: TGCGCCAGCAGCAAAGACAGGGATTCTGAAGCTTTCTTT. The chain couples TRBV5-1 to TRBJ1-1, with TRBD1 identical over 7 bases. Germline V gives CDR1 SGHRS, CDR2 YFSETQ. The junction had 6 bases not matched to a gene; V was cut back by 4 bases and J by 6 bases. This CDR3 has 13 amino acids.

As to this clonotype: One base away lies a much larger clone, so this may be a sequencing read error. This sequence joins TRBV29-1 and TRBJ2-7; D possibly corresponds to TRBD2 (7 bases). Germline V gives CDR1 SQVTM, CDR2 ANQGSEA. V gave up 5 bases and J gave up 0 bases, with 14 bases separating them. The CDR3 is made up of 14 amino acids. As DNA, the CDR3 is TGCAGCGTTCGGGGGGCAGGGGACTCCTACGAGCAGTACTTC. Its protein product is CSVRGAGDSYEQYF.

V usage is TRBV7-2 and J usage is TRBJ2-7; the D is unclear. This CDR3 comprises 12 residues. The germline V and J ends were trimmed by 4 bases and 6 bases, with 10 bases remaining between them. CDR1 and CDR2 (germline): SGHTA, FQGNSA. This chain's CDR3 is CASSSYIGEQYF. The CDR3 nucleotides read TGTGCCAGCAGCTCATACATTGGCGAGCAGTACTTC. The full variable domain, in which reference TRBV7-2 and TRBJ2-7 provide the parts outside the CDR3, is GAGVSQSPSNKVTEKGKDVELRCDPISGHTALYWYRQSLGQGLEFLIYFQGNSAPDKSGLPSDRFSAERTGGSVSTLTIQRTQQEDSAVYLCASSSYIGEQYFGPGTRLTVT.

This clonotype appeared many times. DNA for the CDR3: TGTGCCAGCAGCCGGACCCGGACTAGCGGGGGAGATACGCAGTATTTT. This codes for CASSRTRTSGGDTQYF. The rearrangement uses TRBV14 and TRBJ2-3, with 13 bases identical to TRBD2. Germline V gene lookup returns CDR1 SGHDN and CDR2 FVKESK. Trimming cost V 4 bases and J 5 bases; bases outside gene matches: 6. This CDR3 is 16 amino acids long.

The genes are TRBV11-2 and TRBJ2-3; D not resolved. The CDR3 consists of 14 residues. V was trimmed by 1 base and J by 2 bases, leaving 7 bases between them. CDR1 is SGHAT and CDR2 is FQNNGV in the germline V gene. The CDR3 nucleotides are TGTGCCAGCAGCTTAGCGCAGGTCACAGATACGCAGTATTTT. Its protein product is CASSLAQVTDTQYF.

The CDR3 DNA sequence: TGCAGCGTTGGCGGGACTAGCGGGAGGACAGAGACCCAGTACTTC. It yields the protein CSVGGTSGRTETQYF. The rearrangement uses TRBV29-1 and TRBJ2-5; 15 positions match TRBD2. V shed 4 bases, J shed 4 bases, and the junction held 4 bases outside the gene matches. The germline V gene has CDR1 SQVTM and CDR2 ANQGSEA. The CDR3 is 15 amino acids.

This clonotype is judged medium-sized. The chain has TRBV7-9 and TRBJ2-1, with D hard to call. Germline lookup yields CDR1 SEHNR and CDR2 FQNEAQ (reference sequence). Trimming cost V 7 bases and J 6 bases, with 13 bases left between them. The CDR3 is 13 residues long. The CDR3 DNA reads TGTGCCAGCACCAAAACCCCGGCCAATGAGCAGTTCTTC. Encoded protein: CASTKTPANEQFF.

The V gene is TRBV18, the J gene TRBJ2-7, with D unclear. Trimming shortened V by 3 bases and J by 6 bases, and 15 bases separated the two germline ends. The length of the CDR3 is 14 residues. CDR1 is KGHSH, CDR2 LQKENI, per germline. Written as DNA, the CDR3 is TGTGCCAGCTCACCGAATCCTCCCCCTTTCGAGCAGTACTTC. Amino acid sequence: CASSPNPPPFEQYF.

V is TRBV9 and J is TRBJ2-6; possibly TRBD2 for D (6 bases). V was cut by 7 bases and J by 4 bases, with 15 bases left in between. The CDR3 covers 15 residues. Germline CDR1 is SGDLS and CDR2 is YYNGEE. The CDR3: CASAKGTAGANVLTF. DNA for the CDR3: TGTGCCAGCGCGAAAGGGACTGCCGGGGCCAACGTCCTGACTTTC.

This clonotype was detected a few times. The V call is TRBV6-5, the J call TRBJ2-7; 7 nucleotides line up with TRBD1. The germline CDR1 and CDR2 sequences are MNHEY and SVGAGI. CDR3 length: 14 amino acids. The V segment lost 6 bases and the J segment 4 bases; nucleotides outside the gene matches: 9. For the CDR3, the DNA is TGTGCCAGCAGACCCCGGGACAGTTCATACGAGCAGTACTTC. Translation: CASRPRDSSYEQYF.

This clonotype is medium-sized by share. CDR3 sequence (DNA): TGTGCCAGCGGGCACTCCGTCCGGGAGACCCAGTACTTC. Its protein product is CASGHSVRETQYF. The chain carries TRBV19 and TRBJ2-5; no clear D. The CDR3 has 13 amino acids. Germline CDR1 and CDR2: LNHDA and SQIVND (reference sequence). The ends were cut back, 9 bases at V and 5 bases at J, with 16 bases in the middle.